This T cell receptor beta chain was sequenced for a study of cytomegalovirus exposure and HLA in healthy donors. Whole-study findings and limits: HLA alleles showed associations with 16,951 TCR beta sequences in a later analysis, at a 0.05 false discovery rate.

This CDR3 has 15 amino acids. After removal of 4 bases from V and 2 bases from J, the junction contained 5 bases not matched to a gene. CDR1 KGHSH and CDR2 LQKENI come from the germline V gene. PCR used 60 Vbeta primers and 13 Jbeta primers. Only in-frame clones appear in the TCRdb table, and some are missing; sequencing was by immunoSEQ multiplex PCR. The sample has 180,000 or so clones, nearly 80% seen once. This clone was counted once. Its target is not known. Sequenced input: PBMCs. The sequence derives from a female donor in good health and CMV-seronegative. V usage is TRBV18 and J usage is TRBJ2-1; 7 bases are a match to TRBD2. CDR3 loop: CASSRGTIPYNEQFF. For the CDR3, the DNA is TGTGCCAGCTCACGGGGGACTATACCCTACAATGAGCAGTTCTTC.